The 27 T cell receptor beta chains listed next were all sequenced from one sample in a study of cytomegalovirus exposure and HLA in healthy donors (dated by TCRdb to the late 2010s). Library prep was done by the immunoSEQ multiplex PCR assay. A mixture of 60 forward primers for TCR Vbeta segments and 13 reverse primers for TCR Jbeta segments was used in the multiplex PCR. Entries here come from immuneACCESS through TCRdb and include only in-frame sequences with V and J called. Some clones fail to appear in such tables; in the studies checked, an unresolved V gene covers under half of the shortfall, and the cause of the remainder is unknown. The sample table contains 140,000 to 150,000 clones; only one count was recorded for around 10% of them. Approximately 2% of the sample comes from the top ten. The specimen sequenced was PBMCs. The receptor source for this set is a male donor in good health and CMV-seronegative.

The chain recombines TRBV21-1 with TRBJ1-6; the table's D gene call, TRBD1, was not cross checked with the DNA. TRBV21-1 is flagged as a pseudogene. This CDR3 has 15 amino acids. Here the CDR3 reads CASSKDRGDNSPLHF. CDR3 DNA: TGTGCCAGCAGCAAAGACAGGGGCGATAATTCACCCCTCCACTTT.

V gene TRBV27 combines with J gene TRBJ1-5; maybe TRBD1 (6 bases). V lost 4 bases to trimming and J lost 4 bases, with 11 bases between them. Germline assignment: CDR1 MNHEY and CDR2 SMNVEV (reference sequence). The CDR3 is 14 amino acids. The CDR3 coding sequence is TGTGCCAGCAGTTGGGCAGGGGTGAATCAGCCCCAGCATTTT. Translating it yields CASSWAGVNQPQHF.

The V gene is TRBV25-1, the J gene TRBJ2-1, with 7 bases that match TRBD2. The CDR3 runs to 14 residues. V shed 2 bases, J shed 5 bases, and the junction held 3 bases outside the gene matches. CDR1 is MGHDK, CDR2 SYGVNS, per germline. CDR3 DNA: TGTGCCAGCAGTGAAATGGGGGGGAACAATGAGCAGTTCTTC. Translating gives CASSEMGGNNEQFF. Looking up the rest from reference TRBV25-1 and TRBJ2-1 gives the full variable domain: EADIYQTPRYLVIGTGKKITLECSQTMGHDKMYWYQQDPGMELHLIHYSYGVNSTEKGDLSSESTVSRIRTEHFPLTLESARPSHTSQYLCASSEMGGNNEQFFGPGTRLTVL.

In this sample, this clone turned up a few times. This CDR3 is CATMGGLAGRADTQYF. The CDR3 DNA reads TGTGCCACTATGGGGGGTCTAGCGGGACGAGCAGATACGCAGTATTTT. The J gene is TRBJ2-3, the V gene TRBV15, with TRBD2 identical over 9 bases. The CDR3 has 16 residues. The ends lost 9 bases at V and 4 bases at J; junction bases unmatched: 14. Germline V CDR1 and CDR2: LNHNV, YYDKDF (reference sequence).

This clone was recorded a few times. For the CDR3, the DNA is TGTGCCTGGATCAAAAAACAGGGATCGGGCGGCTACACCTTC. As protein: CAWIKKQGSGGYTF. This chain uses TRBV30 with TRBJ1-2; D perhaps matches TRBD1 (6 bases). This CDR3 is built from 14 residues. CDR1 and CDR2 from the germline V gene are GTSNPN and SVGIG (reference sequence). Trimming left V 4 bases short and J 8 bases short, with 20 bases between.

This chain links TRBV27 with TRBJ1-5; unclear D gene. Between the trimmed V and J ends, which lost 0 bases and 9 bases, there was a span of 9 bases. Germline CDR1 reads MNHEY; CDR2 reads SMNVEV (reference sequence). This CDR3 is 13 amino acids long. The DNA of the CDR3 is TGTGCCAGCAGTTTATCTGACTCATCGCCCCAGCATTTT. This gives the protein CASSLSDSSPQHF.

This clone was seen a few times. This chain joins TRBV5-1 and TRBJ2-1, with TRBD1 as a possible D gene (7 bases). Germline CDR1 and CDR2: SGHRS and YFSETQ. Trimming took 0 bases from V and 4 from J, leaving 20 bases between them. The CDR3 contains 18 residues. The CDR3 DNA reads TGCGCCAGCAGCTTGGATCCCTCAGGAGGGGGCACATACAATGAGCAGTTCTTC. It translates to CASSLDPSGGGTYNEQFF.

This clone was picked up a small number of times. This chain connects TRBV28 to TRBJ2-7, with a possible D match to TRBD1 (6 bases). The ends were cut back, 4 bases at V and 2 bases at J, with 12 bases in the middle. The CDR3 contains 14 residues. Germline CDR1 MDHEN, CDR2 SYDVKM. CDR3 amino acids: CASSSLRGTYEQYF. The CDR3 DNA is TGTGCCAGCAGTTCTCTCAGGGGCACCTACGAGCAGTACTTC. The whole variable domain, filled in from reference TRBV28 and TRBJ2-7, reads DVKVTQSSRYLVKRTGEKVFLECVQDMDHENMFWYRQDPGLGLRLIYFSYDVKMKEKGDIPEGYSVSREKKERFSLILESASTNQTSMYLCASSSLRGTYEQYFGPGTRLTVT.

This clone occurred a few times. The genes are TRBV5-8 and TRBJ1-2; perhaps TRBD1 as D (5 bases). CDR3 size: 14 residues. Germline V gene sequence: CDR1 SGHTS, CDR2 YDEGEE. Trimming took off 4 bases at V and 6 bases at J, with 16 bases between the two ends. This CDR3 reads CASSLGRQGDGYTF. CDR3 coding DNA: TGTGCCAGCAGCCTTGGGAGGCAGGGTGATGGCTACACCTTC.

The rearrangement joins TRBV4-3 to TRBJ2-5, with D perhaps TRBD2 (5 bases). The CDR3 is 14 residues long. Germline V gives CDR1 LGHNA, CDR2 YSLEER. V dropped 0 bases and J dropped 3 bases, with 8 bases sitting between them. CDR3 residues: CASSQELLEETQYF. For the CDR3, the DNA is TGCGCCAGCAGCCAAGAATTACTAGAAGAGACCCAGTACTTC.

This clone showed up just a few times. This chain joins TRBV5-1 and TRBJ1-1; D may be TRBD1 (6 bases). This CDR3 is built from 14 residues. The V gene's germline CDR1 is SGHRS and CDR2 YFSETQ. V lost 3 bases, J lost 0 bases, and 9 bases lay in between. In DNA, the CDR3 is TGCGCCAGCAGCTCACAGGGCATGAACACTGAAGCTTTCTTT. This codes for CASSSQGMNTEAFF. The full variable domain, with the rest looked up from reference TRBV5-1 and TRBJ1-1, is KAGVTQTPRYLIKTRGQQVTLSCSPISGHRSVSWYQQTPGQGLQFLFEYFSETQRNKGNFPGRFSGRQFSNSRSEMNVSTLELGDSALYLCASSSQGMNTEAFFGQGTRLTVV.

There are a few counts of this clone. The chain couples TRBV2 to TRBJ1-1, with D unclear. The CDR3 is 13 amino acids. CDR1 and CDR2 (germline): SNHLY, FYNNEI. Deletions cut 9 bases from V and 1 base from J, with 12 bases between. The CDR3 DNA is TGTGCCAGGCTATCCTCTTCGAACACTGAAGCTTTCTTT. Protein: CARLSSSNTEAFF.

This chain connects TRBV28 to TRBJ2-7; D is undetermined. Germline V gene data show CDR1 as MDHEN and CDR2 as SYDVKM. V dropped 3 bases and J dropped 1 base, with 7 bases sitting between them. This CDR3 region has 13 residues. The CDR3 sequence is CASSFPQSYEQYF. In DNA, the CDR3 is TGTGCCAGCAGTTTCCCCCAATCCTACGAGCAGTACTTC.

This chain connects TRBV28 to TRBJ1-5, with 10 bases that match TRBD1. Germline CDR1 reads MDHEN; CDR2 reads SYDVKM. The CDR3 loop spans 15 amino acids. With 4 bases clipped from V and 2 bases from J, the junction kept 2 bases outside the gene matches. The chain's CDR3 is CASSWGTGGNQPQHF. CDR3 sequence (DNA): TGTGCCAGCAGTTGGGGGACAGGGGGCAATCAGCCCCAGCATTTT.

This clone was counted between two and nine times. The chain recombines TRBV7-2 with TRBJ2-7; D is undetermined. V was cut by 0 bases and J by 3 bases, with 9 bases left in between. In germline, CDR1 is SGHTA, CDR2 FQGNSA. The CDR3 length is 14 residues. For the CDR3, the DNA is TGTGCCAGCAGCTTAGCGAGAACGGTCTACGAGCAGTACTTC. It codes for CASSLARTVYEQYF.

In its sample, this clone was seen a few times. The chain uses TRBV19 and TRBJ2-2, with 9 nucleotides matching TRBD1. J was trimmed by 5 bases and V by 5 bases; bases with no gene match: 9. This CDR3 region has 16 residues. In germline, CDR1 is LNHDA, CDR2 SQIVND (reference sequence). CDR3 DNA sequence: TGTGCCAGTAGTCTAGGACAGGGGATCCTTACCGGGGAGCTGTTTTTT. It yields the protein CASSLGQGILTGELFF.

The sample holds a few counts of this clone. The chain recombines TRBV5-1 with TRBJ2-1, with 7 nucleotides matching TRBD1. J gave up 1 base and V 2 bases, and 3 bases lay outside the gene matches. Germline V CDR1 and CDR2: SGHRS, YFSETQ. The CDR3 has 15 amino acids. In nucleotides, the CDR3 is TGCGCCAGCAGCTTCCAGGGGGAGTCCTACAATGAGCAGTTCTTC. Translated, it gives CASSFQGESYNEQFF. The variable domain in full, with the rest retrieved from reference TRBV5-1 and TRBJ2-1, is KAGVTQTPRYLIKTRGQQVTLSCSPISGHRSVSWYQQTPGQGLQFLFEYFSETQRNKGNFPGRFSGRQFSNSRSEMNVSTLELGDSALYLCASSFQGESYNEQFFGPGTRLTVL.

Only a few counts were recorded for this clone. This rearrangement joins TRBV6-5 to TRBJ2-2, with 8 bases identical to TRBD1. Trimming took 0 bases from V and 5 from J; bases not matched to a gene: 5. The CDR3 totals 16 residues. CDR1 MNHEY and CDR2 SVGAGI come from the germline V gene. The CDR3 sequence is CASSYSTGEITGELFF. The DNA for the CDR3 is TGTGCCAGCAGTTACTCGACAGGGGAGATAACCGGGGAGCTGTTTTTT.

The rearrangement joins TRBV27 to TRBJ1-1; 8 nucleotides match TRBD1. Germline V gives CDR1 MNHEY, CDR2 SMNVEV (reference sequence). With V trimmed by 4 bases and J by 5 bases, 6 bases remained unmatched. The CDR3 sequence is 14 residues long. CDR3 in amino acids: CASSSRQGWTEAFF. CDR3 DNA sequence: TGTGCCAGCAGTTCAAGACAGGGGTGGACTGAAGCTTTCTTT.

This chain joins TRBV18 and TRBJ1-2, with 8 bases fitting TRBD1. The CDR3 runs to 15 residues. V dropped 3 bases and J dropped 2; count of bases not matched to a gene: 5. CDR1 and CDR2 from the germline V gene are KGHSH and LQKENI. CDR3 amino acids: CASSPSRTGNYGYTF. DNA for the CDR3: TGTGCCAGCTCACCGTCTAGGACAGGGAACTATGGCTACACCTTC.

This sequence joins TRBV7-2 and TRBJ2-3; possible D gene TRBD1, 5 bases. Trimming cost V 7 bases and J 5 bases, with 16 bases left between them. Germline CDR1 SGHTA, CDR2 FQGNSA. CDR3 length: 14 amino acids. The CDR3 spells CASTKGSSEDTQYF. The CDR3 nucleotides read TGTGCCAGCACCAAGGGGTCCTCAGAAGATACGCAGTATTTT.

This sequence joins TRBV4-1 and TRBJ1-4; 7 nucleotides line up with TRBD1. CDR1 is MGHRA and CDR2 is YSYEKL in the germline V gene. V shed 2 bases, J shed 7 bases, and the junction held 7 bases outside the gene matches. This CDR3 region has 15 residues. The CDR3 DNA reads TGCGCCAGCAGCCAAACAGGGGTTAAAGGTGAAAAACTGTTTTTT. The encoded protein is CASSQTGVKGEKLFF.

CDR3: CASSERTATNEKLFF. CDR3 DNA sequence: TGTGCCAGCAGCGAAAGGACTGCAACTAATGAAAAACTGTTTTTT. This chain joins TRBV5-4 and TRBJ1-4; D call uncertain. Per germline, CDR1 SGHNT and CDR2 YYREEE (reference sequence). This CDR3 is 15 amino acids long. Trimming took off 4 bases at V and 0 bases at J, with 10 bases between the two ends.

V is TRBV9 and J is TRBJ2-1; 11 nucleotides agree with TRBD2. The CDR3 extends over 15 amino acids. V shed 4 bases, J shed 5 bases, and the junction held 5 bases outside the gene matches. Germline V gives CDR1 SGDLS, CDR2 YYNGEE. Written as DNA, the CDR3 is TGTGCCAGCAGCCTCCGACTAGCGGGAAACAATGAGCAGTTCTTC. Translation: CASSLRLAGNNEQFF.

This clone has a handful of counts. The chain combines TRBV18 with TRBJ2-5; D call uncertain. Deletions cut 2 bases from V and 5 bases from J, with 3 bases between. CDR1 and CDR2 (germline): KGHSH, LQKENI. The CDR3 extends over 11 amino acids. CDR3 sequence reads: CASSPGETQYF. In DNA, the CDR3 is TGTGCCAGCTCACCAGGCGAGACCCAGTACTTC.

The J gene is TRBJ1-4, the V gene TRBV28; no clear D. The CDR3 sequence is 14 residues long. Looked up from germline, CDR1 is MDHEN and CDR2 is SYDVKM. Trimming left V 3 bases short and J 8 bases short, with 13 bases between. CDR3 nucleotides: TGTGCCAGCAGTTTGGACGGAGGAGGCGAAAAACTGTTTTTT. Amino acids: CASSLDGGGEKLFF.

CDR3 region: CASSNPGGYEQYF. The CDR3 DNA sequence: TGTGCCAGCAGCAACCCAGGGGGCTACGAGCAGTACTTC. The chain has TRBV27 and TRBJ2-7, with TRBD1 matching over 7 bases. The CDR3 is 13 amino acids. With 6 bases clipped from V and 3 bases from J, the junction kept 5 bases outside the gene matches. The germline V gene encodes CDR1 MNHEY and CDR2 SMNVEV (reference sequence).